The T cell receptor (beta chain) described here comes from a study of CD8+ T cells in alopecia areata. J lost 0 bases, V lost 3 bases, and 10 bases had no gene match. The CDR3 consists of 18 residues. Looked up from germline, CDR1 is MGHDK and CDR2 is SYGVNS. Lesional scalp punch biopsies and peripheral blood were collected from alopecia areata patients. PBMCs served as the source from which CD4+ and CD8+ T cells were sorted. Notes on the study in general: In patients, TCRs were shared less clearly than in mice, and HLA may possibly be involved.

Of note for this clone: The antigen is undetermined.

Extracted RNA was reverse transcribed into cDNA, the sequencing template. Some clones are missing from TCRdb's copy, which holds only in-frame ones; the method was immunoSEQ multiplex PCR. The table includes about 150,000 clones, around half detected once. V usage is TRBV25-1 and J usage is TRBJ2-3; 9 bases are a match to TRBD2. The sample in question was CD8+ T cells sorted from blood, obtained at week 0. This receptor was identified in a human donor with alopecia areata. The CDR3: CASSDIAGDRLSTDTQYF. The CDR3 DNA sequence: TGTGCCAGCAGTGACATAGCGGGGGACCGCCTTAGCACAGATACGCAGTATTTT.